The clone carrying this T cell receptor beta chain was seen more than once but under ten times. Its antigen is not known. The source of the sample is a study of OX40 agonist ivuxolimab in advanced cancers. Germline-derived CDR1 and CDR2 are SGHTA and FQGTGA. The CDR3 runs to 14 residues. Losses at the gene ends were 6 bases for V and 6 bases for J; bases not matched to a gene: 4. Clones were sequenced by immunoSEQ multiplex PCR, and TCRdb holds only the in-frame ones, with some missing. The sample holds 57,000 or so clones, around 87% seen once. Study-wide results and caveats: CD8+ T cells were the subset that, on average, had more expanded clones than CD4+. The study observed clonal expansion of CD4+ and CD8+ blood T cells by week 6 at 0.1 to 3.0 mg/kg.

The origin of this receptor is an adult with an advanced solid tumor such as melanoma, head and neck, liver or kidney cancer. The starting material was CD4+ or CD8+ T cells sorted from blood, obtained in a trial of the OX40 agonist ivuxolimab. The chain is built from TRBV7-3 and TRBJ1-6, with 8 bases identical to TRBD1. CDR3 region: CASSTDRGNSPLHF. The CDR3 DNA sequence: TGTGCCAGCAGTACCGACAGGGGTAATTCACCCCTCCACTTT.